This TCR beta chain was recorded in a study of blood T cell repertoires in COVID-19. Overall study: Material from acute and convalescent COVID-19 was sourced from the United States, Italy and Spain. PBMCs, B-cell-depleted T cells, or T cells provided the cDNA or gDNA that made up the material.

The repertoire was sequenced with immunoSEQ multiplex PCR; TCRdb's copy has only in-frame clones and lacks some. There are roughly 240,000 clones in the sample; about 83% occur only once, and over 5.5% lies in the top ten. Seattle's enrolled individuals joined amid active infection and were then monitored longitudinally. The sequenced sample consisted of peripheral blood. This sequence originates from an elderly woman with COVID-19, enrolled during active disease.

For the CDR3, the DNA is TGTGCCAGCAGCCCCTCGACTAGTTCTGTTGCAGAGACCCAGTACTTC. This gives the protein CASSPSTSSVAETQYF. The genes are TRBV4-2 and TRBJ2-5; possible D gene TRBD2, 6 bases. The length of the CDR3 is 16 residues. The germline CDR1 and CDR2 sequences are LGHNA and YNFKEQ. The V and J ends lost 4 bases and 4 bases respectively, with 19 bases between them.